One sample yielded the 22 T cell receptor beta chains listed below, sequenced in a study of blood T cell repertoires in COVID-19. Clones were read by immunoSEQ multiplex PCR, and TCRdb kept only the in-frame ones, dropping some. The table has approximately 230,000 clones, just under 85% seen once; the top ten hold 8.9%. Sequencing was done on a sample of peripheral blood. The receptors were sampled from a man older than 75 with acute or convalescent COVID-19.

The chain is built from TRBV27 and TRBJ2-1; tentatively, D is TRBD2 (6 bases). The CDR3 is 21 amino acids. V lost 0 bases to trimming and J lost 7 bases, with 31 bases between them. From germline, CDR1 is MNHEY and CDR2 SMNVEV (reference sequence). The CDR3 region has the DNA TGTGCCAGCAGTTTATCGGCCACGGGGGTTTGGGGGAGGCTTTCCAATAATGAGCAGTTCTTC. Residues: CASSLSATGVWGRLSNNEQFF.

The gene calls are TRBV7-6 and TRBJ2-7, with 7 bases matching TRBD2. Germline assignment: CDR1 SGHVS and CDR2 FNYEAQ. V lost 3 bases to trimming and J lost 2 bases; unmatched junction nucleotides: 16. The CDR3 covers 18 residues. In nucleotides, the CDR3 is TGTGCCAGCAGCTTGCGGGGAGGGCTGGGCAGGGTGACCTACGAGCAGTACTTC. This translates into CASSLRGGLGRVTYEQYF.

The CDR3 here is CAWSVQGTEPQHF. DNA of the CDR3: TGTGCCTGGAGTGTACAGGGGACGGAGCCCCAGCATTTT. The chain recombines TRBV30 with TRBJ1-5; TRBD1 agrees at 7 bases. The CDR3 is 13 residues long. The germline V gene has CDR1 GTSNPN and CDR2 SVGIG (reference sequence). Trimming removed 0 bases from V and 8 bases from J; junction bases left unmatched: 4.

The chain has TRBV19 and TRBJ1-5; 9 bases align to TRBD1. V was pared by 5 bases and J by 7 bases, with 6 bases of the junction left unmatched. Germline CDR1 reads LNHDA; CDR2 reads SQIVND (reference sequence). This CDR3 has 14 residues. The CDR3: CASSSRTGEQPQHF. As DNA, the CDR3 is TGTGCCAGTAGTTCCCGGACAGGGGAGCAGCCCCAGCATTTT.

This chain links TRBV7-8 with TRBJ1-2, with 8 nucleotides matching TRBD1. Germline V gene lookup returns CDR1 SGHVS and CDR2 FQNEAQ. Germline trimming cut 0 bases from V and 3 bases from J; bases unmatched to any gene: 3. The CDR3 extends over 15 amino acids. CDR3 DNA sequence: TGTGCCAGCAGCTTAGCGCAGGGGGCGGACTATGGCTACACCTTC. Protein: CASSLAQGADYGYTF.

The chain joins TRBV6-5 to TRBJ2-6, with D possibly being TRBD2 (7 bases). V lost 11 bases and J 4 bases, leaving 15 bases between the germline ends. CDR1 is MNHEY and CDR2 is SVGAGI in the germline V gene. This CDR3 is built from 14 residues. CDR3 amino acids: CALRGAGGANVLTF. DNA for the CDR3: TGTGCCCTACGGGGGGCTGGCGGGGCCAACGTCCTGACTTTC.

The chain recombines TRBV15 with TRBJ1-3, with no clear D. The CDR3 is made up of 16 amino acids. Germline V gene sequence: CDR1 LNHNV, CDR2 YYDKDF (reference sequence). The V end lost 1 base, the J end lost 0 bases, and 10 bases lay between the germline ends. In DNA, the CDR3 is TGTGCCACCAGCAGAGTTAGGGAGACCTCTGGAAACACCATATATTTT. It encodes CATSRVRETSGNTIYF.

The chain recombines TRBV5-1 with TRBJ2-1; tentative D call: TRBD1 (6 bases). This CDR3 is built from 14 residues. V lost 2 bases and J 15 bases, leaving 21 bases between the germline ends. Germline V gives CDR1 SGHRS, CDR2 YFSETQ. CDR3 in amino acids: CASSLGYEKGDLFF. CDR3 in DNA: TGCGCCAGCAGCTTAGGGTATGAGAAGGGGGACCTGTTCTTC.

CDR3 protein: CASTTGTSGGGEQFF. CDR3 nucleotide sequence: TGTGCCAGCACAACCGGGACTAGCGGGGGGGGTGAGCAGTTCTTC. The J gene is TRBJ2-1, the V gene TRBV6-5; 16 bases align to TRBD2. Germline V lookup: CDR1 MNHEY, CDR2 SVGAGI. There are 15 residues in the CDR3. Trimming removed 7 bases from V and 9 bases from J; junction bases left unmatched: 6.

This clone was counted between two and nine times. The J gene is TRBJ2-7, the V gene TRBV5-4; TRBD1 might be the D (6 bases). The CDR3 has 14 residues. V lost 4 bases, J lost 4 bases, and 15 bases lay in between. Per the germline V gene, CDR1 is SGHNT and CDR2 is YYREEE (reference sequence). The chain's CDR3 is CASSSPDDRYEQYF. The CDR3 region has the DNA TGTGCCAGCAGCAGCCCTGACGACAGGTACGAGCAGTACTTC.

This chain joins TRBV18 and TRBJ1-6, with a weak D call TRBD1 (5 bases). The CDR3 is 15 amino acids. Germline V gene lookup returns CDR1 KGHSH and CDR2 LQKENI. Trimming removed 3 bases at V and 7 bases at J, with 13 bases between. The chain's CDR3 is CASSPGQGLNSPLHF. CDR3 DNA: TGTGCCAGCTCACCGGGTCAGGGTTTGAATTCACCCCTCCACTTT. Full variable domain (missing parts from reference TRBV18 and TRBJ1-6): NAGVMQNPRHLVRRRGQEARLRCSPMKGHSHVYWYRQLPEEGLKFMVYLQKENIIDESGMPKERFSAEFPKEGPSILRIQQVVRGDSAAYFCASSPGQGLNSPLHFGNGTRLTVT.

The rearrangement links TRBV6-5 to TRBJ1-2, with D possibly TRBD1 on 5 matching bases. The germline V gene has CDR1 MNHEY and CDR2 SVGAGI. CDR3 size: 12 residues. Trimming took off 11 bases at V and 4 bases at J, with 14 bases between the two ends. The DNA of the CDR3 is TGTGCCGCAGGAAGGGGTAGCTATGGCTACACCTTC. It translates to CAAGRGSYGYTF.

This clone was observed once. The rearrangement links TRBV9 to TRBJ1-2, with 9 bases identical to TRBD1. V was clipped by 3 bases and J by 8 bases; unmatched bases: 8. This CDR3 region has 14 residues. Germline V lookup: CDR1 SGDLS, CDR2 YYNGEE. Here the CDR3 reads CASSAAGTGKGYTF. DNA of the CDR3: TGTGCCAGCAGCGCCGCCGGGACAGGGAAGGGCTACACCTTC.

V is TRBV6-5 and J is TRBJ2-5, with TRBD1 matching over 10 bases. Losses at the gene ends were 5 bases for V and 4 bases for J; bases not matched to a gene: 7. From germline, CDR1 is MNHEY and CDR2 SVGAGI. The CDR3 covers 15 residues. CDR3 loop: CASSHPGQGRETQYF. The DNA for the CDR3 is TGTGCCAGCAGTCACCCGGGACAGGGGAGAGAGACCCAGTACTTC.

The rearrangement uses TRBV28 and TRBJ1-4; tentative D call: TRBD1 (5 bases). Germline-derived CDR1 and CDR2 are MDHEN and SYDVKM. The CDR3 is made up of 14 amino acids. V was trimmed by 6 bases and J by 8 bases, leaving 16 bases between them. The CDR3 nucleotides are TGTGCCAGCAGACCACATACAAGGGGCGAAAAACTGTTTTTT. Its translation: CASRPHTRGEKLFF. Full variable domain (rest looked up from reference TRBV28 and TRBJ1-4): DVKVTQSSRYLVKRTGEKVFLECVQDMDHENMFWYRQDPGLGLRLIYFSYDVKMKEKGDIPEGYSVSREKKERFSLILESASTNQTSMYLCASRPHTRGEKLFFGSGTQLSVL.

The chain couples TRBV3-1 (or the pseudogene TRBV3-2) to TRBJ1-2; 7 bases line up with TRBD1. V lost 1 base to trimming and J lost 4 bases; unmatched junction nucleotides: 9. The germline CDR1 and CDR2 sequences are LGHDT and YNNKEL (reference sequence). CDR3 length equals 16 residues. The CDR3, as DNA: TGTGCCAGCAGCCAAGGAGGTGGAGGGGGCCCCTATGGCTACACCTTC. Amino acids: CASSQGGGGGPYGYTF.

The chain uses TRBV7-2 and TRBJ2-1; TRBD2 aligns across 9 bases. The CDR3 contains 18 residues. The J segment lost 5 bases and the V segment lost 2 bases, leaving 13 bases of the junction unmatched. Germline V lookup: CDR1 SGHTA, CDR2 FQGNSA. CDR3 DNA sequence: TGTGCCAGCAGCTTAATTTGGCTTGGGCTAGCGGGAAACAATGAGCAGTTCTTC. Protein: CASSLIWLGLAGNNEQFF.

The chain recombines TRBV19 with TRBJ2-2; 8 nucleotides line up with TRBD2. Germline V CDR1 and CDR2: LNHDA, SQIVND (reference sequence). This CDR3 has 20 amino acids. Germline trimming cut 1 base from V and 1 base from J; bases unmatched to any gene: 14. As DNA, the CDR3 is TGTGCCAGTAGTATAGCAAGCAGGGGAACTAGCGGAGGGAACACCGGGGAGCTGTTTTTT. It specifies CASSIASRGTSGGNTGELFF. Based on the CDR3 plus reference TRBV19 and TRBJ2-2, the full variable domain is DGGITQSPKYLFRKEGQNVTLSCEQNLNHDAMYWYRQDPGQGLRLIYYSQIVNDFQKGDIAEGYSVSREKKESFPLTVTSAQKNPTAFYLCASSIASRGTSGGNTGELFFGEGSRLTVL.

The gene calls are TRBV9 and TRBJ2-2, with 7 bases identical to TRBD1. The V gene end was trimmed by 4 bases and the J gene end by 6 bases; junction bases not matched to a gene: 6. Germline V gene sequence: CDR1 SGDLS, CDR2 YYNGEE. There are 14 residues in the CDR3. The CDR3 coding sequence is TGTGCCAGCAGCCTCACGGGGACAGCCGGGGAGCTGTTTTTT. Translated, it gives CASSLTGTAGELFF.

The rearrangement uses TRBV18 and TRBJ1-2, with 12 bases matching TRBD1. Germline CDR1 KGHSH, CDR2 LQKENI. After removal of 3 bases from V and 0 bases from J, the junction contained 2 bases not matched to a gene. This CDR3 region has 16 residues. The CDR3 bases are TGTGCCAGCTCACCGGGACAGGGGGCGCCTAACTATGGCTACACCTTC. This codes for CASSPGQGAPNYGYTF.

The chain links TRBV15 to TRBJ2-5; D may be TRBD1 (6 bases). Germline CDR1 LNHNV, CDR2 YYDKDF (reference sequence). V lost 1 base, J lost 4 bases, and 10 bases lay in between. The CDR3 is 14 amino acids. CDR3 protein: CATSRGGRSETQYF. Written as DNA, the CDR3 is TGTGCCACCAGCAGAGGGGGGCGCTCAGAGACCCAGTACTTC.

V usage is TRBV7-2 and J usage is TRBJ1-2; weak D call: TRBD1 (6 bases). CDR3 length: 14 residues. Germline V lookup: CDR1 SGHTA, CDR2 FQGNSA. Trimming pared 5 bases from V and 3 bases from J, leaving 13 bases between. The CDR3 region has the DNA TGTGCCAGCAGCGGTACAGGGTTGTACTATGGCTACACCTTC. Amino acids: CASSGTGLYYGYTF. The whole variable domain, remainder taken from reference TRBV7-2 and TRBJ1-2, is GAGVSQSPSNKVTEKGKDVELRCDPISGHTALYWYRQSLGQGLEFLIYFQGNSAPDKSGLPSDRFSAERTGGSVSTLTIQRTQQEDSAVYLCASSGTGLYYGYTFGSGTRLTVV.